This T cell receptor beta chain was profiled in a study of OX40 agonist ivuxolimab in advanced cancers. Across the study: People who had prior anti-PD-1, anti-PD-L1 or anti-CTLA-4 therapy could take part, and around 40% had some. Study-level points and caveats: Low levels of normalized T-cell clonal expansion also appeared in some nonresponders. In the 0.1 to 3.0 mg/kg range, CD4+ and CD8+ blood T cells had expanded clonally by week 6.

Concerning this clone: Its antigen is unidentified.

Using immunoSEQ multiplex PCR, the repertoire was profiled, and TCRdb retains in-frame clones only, with some absent. In the table there are roughly 56,000 clones, about 84% of which are singletons. Blood sampling took place at baseline, cycle 4 day 1, and cycle 7 day 1. The receptor comes from an adult with an advanced solid tumor such as melanoma, head and neck, liver or kidney cancer. Source: CD4+ or CD8+ T cells sorted from blood, taken in a trial of the OX40 agonist ivuxolimab.

The CDR3 sequence is CASSQGQALMNTEAFF. The CDR3 nucleotides are TGCGCCAGCAGCCAAGGACAGGCGCTCATGAACACTGAAGCTTTCTTT. The chain carries TRBV4-3 and TRBJ1-1; D perhaps matches TRBD1 (6 bases). The length of the CDR3 is 16 residues. Per germline, CDR1 LGHNA and CDR2 YSLEER. V was pared by 1 base and J by 0 bases, with 12 bases between.